The 8 T cell receptor beta chains presented below share a single source sample, sequenced in a study of blood T cell repertoires in COVID-19. Repertoires were generated with immunoSEQ multiplex PCR, while TCRdb's copy carries only in-frame clones and drops some. The sample lists approximately 60,000 clones, more than 75% occurring once. Sequences were obtained from peripheral blood. Receptors originate from an elderly woman with acute or convalescent COVID-19.

V usage is TRBV28 and J usage is TRBJ1-2; no firm D call. Trimming took off 5 bases at V and 5 bases at J, with 6 bases between the two ends. Germline lookup yields CDR1 MDHEN and CDR2 SYDVKM. This CDR3 has 11 residues. CDR3 in amino acids: CASSALYGYTF. CDR3 nucleotides: TGTGCCAGCAGTGCACTTTATGGCTACACCTTC.

CDR3 nucleotides: TGCGCCAGCTCGACAGGGACCTACAATGAGCAGTTCTTC. Its protein is CASSTGTYNEQFF. J is TRBJ2-1 and V is TRBV5-1; 7 bases map to TRBD1. The CDR3 has 13 amino acids. The germline V gene encodes CDR1 SGHRS and CDR2 YFSETQ. V shed 7 bases, J shed 2 bases, and the junction held 3 bases outside the gene matches.

This sequence joins TRBV19 and TRBJ2-7, with D tentatively TRBD1 (5 bases). The CDR3 covers 15 residues. The germline V gene has CDR1 LNHDA and CDR2 SQIVND (reference sequence). Trimming left V 2 bases short and J 0 bases short, with 11 bases between. The CDR3 loop is CASSITGAISYEQYF. The CDR3 DNA sequence: TGTGCCAGTAGTATAACAGGTGCGATCTCCTACGAGCAGTACTTC.

The chain is built from TRBV5-1 and TRBJ2-1; D ambiguous. The CDR3 contains 11 residues. Germline V lookup: CDR1 SGHRS, CDR2 YFSETQ. V shed 0 bases and J shed 8 bases, with 3 bases lying between them. The CDR3 coding sequence is TGCGCCAGCAGCTTGGCTTATGAGCAGTTCTTC. It yields the protein CASSLAYEQFF.

This chain joins TRBV7-2 and TRBJ2-7, with 7 bases that match TRBD2. The CDR3 has 14 residues. The V gene's germline CDR1 is SGHTA and CDR2 FQGNSA. V lost 7 bases to trimming and J lost 4 bases; unmatched junction nucleotides: 10. The CDR3 loop is CASTWGRAGYEQYF. The CDR3 DNA reads TGTGCCAGCACCTGGGGGAGGGCCGGGTACGAGCAGTACTTC.

This chain links TRBV12-5 with TRBJ2-3; 13 positions agree with TRBD2. The CDR3 spans 16 residues. V gave up 5 bases and J gave up 5 bases; unmatched junction bases: 7. Germline V gene data show CDR1 as LGHNT and CDR2 as FRNRAP. CDR3 in DNA: TGTGCTAGTGGTACCGGACTAGCGGGAGCTAGAGATACGCAGTATTTT. This translates into CASGTGLAGARDTQYF.

This rearrangement joins TRBV27 to TRBJ2-5; a possible D gene is TRBD2 (7 bases). Looked up from germline, CDR1 is MNHEY and CDR2 is SMNVEV (reference sequence). This CDR3 is 14 amino acids long. The V and J ends lost 6 bases and 5 bases respectively, with 16 bases between them. The CDR3 reads CASRGAGAVETQYF. Here the CDR3 DNA reads TGTGCCAGCAGGGGGGCGGGAGCGGTTGAGACCCAGTACTTC.

The CDR3, as DNA: TGTGCCAGCAGTTACCGGGGAGGGAGGCCTGGAAACACCATATATTTT. Translated: CASSYRGGRPGNTIYF. This sequence joins TRBV28 and TRBJ1-3; D not certain. Germline V gives CDR1 MDHEN, CDR2 SYDVKM. The V and J ends lost 4 bases and 2 bases respectively, with 15 bases between them. This CDR3 is 16 amino acids long.